These T cell receptor beta chains were read from a single sample in a study of T-cell memory formation after mild COVID-19. TCRdb called the 5' RACE reads again in MiXCR, with one record for every CDR3 protein. The sample has 220,000 or so distinct CDR3 sequences, over 9% seen once. The sequencing sample was made of PBMCs or a T cell subset sorted from them (not recorded which). The source is a man aged 18-30 years who had mild COVID-19 (a few samples of this study predate the infection). Cell type and time point are not known. Each CDR3 is given with its conserved first and last residue. A D gene is named only where the DNA matches it firmly. The listing skips clone size in some rows; elsewhere it reads once, few, many or a size class.

J	D	size	V	CDR3	DNA
TRBJ1-6	.	few	TRBV9	CASSVRQTNSPLHF	TGTGCCAGCAGCGTTAGACAGACTAATTCACCCCTCCACTTT
TRBJ2-2	.	few	TRBV2	CASIETYTGELFF	TGTGCCAGCATCGAGACGTACACCGGGGAGCTGTTTTTT
TRBJ2-3	.	.	TRBV6-5	CASSYSSGEDTQYF	TGTGCCAGCAGTTACTCCTCAGGGGAGGATACGCAGTATTTT
TRBJ1-1	.	.	TRBV5-1	CASSLDVQGVGEAFF	TGCGCCAGCAGCTTGGACGTTCAGGGTGTGGGTGAAGCTTTCTTT
TRBJ2-2	TRBD2	few	TRBV4-3	CASSRGLALTGELFF	TGCGCCAGCAGCCGGGGACTAGCTCTTACCGGGGAGCTGTTTTTT
TRBJ1-1	.	.	TRBV7-2	CASSLEGRRGTEAFF	TGTGCCAGCAGCTTAGAAGGGAGGAGGGGGACTGAAGCTTTCTTT
TRBJ2-3	.	many	TRBV5-1	CASSPGTTTDTQYF	TGCGCCAGCAGCCCTGGGACCACCACAGATACGCAGTATTTT
TRBJ1-1	TRBD1	few	TRBV6-6	CASSYSTGVAEAFF	TGTGCCAGCAGTTACTCGACAGGGGTCGCTGAAGCTTTCTTT
TRBJ1-1	.	.	TRBV5-1	CASSPGTGAFF	TGCGCCAGCAGCCCCGGGACCGGGGCTTTCTTT
TRBJ2-5	TRBD2	many	TRBV4-1	CASSHHGTTQETQYF	TGCGCCAGCAGCCACCACGGGACTACCCAAGAGACCCAGTACTTC
TRBJ2-7	.	few	TRBV5-1	CASSLVGPQDEQYF	TGCGCCAGCAGCTTGGTGGGACCACAGGACGAGCAGTACTTC
TRBJ1-2	.	many	TRBV2	CASSLQELLGYTF	TGTGCCAGCAGTTTACAAGAGCTTCTGGGCTACACCTTC
TRBJ2-5	TRBD2	few	TRBV9	CASSVAISGGREQETQYF	TGTGCCAGCAGCGTAGCTATTAGCGGGGGCCGGGAGCAAGAGACCCAGTACTTC
TRBJ1-2	TRBD1	many	TRBV20-1	CSATSGTGSGYTF	TGCAGTGCTACATCCGGGACAGGATCCGGCTACACCTTC
TRBJ1-1	.	few	TRBV6-5	CASGSLVTEAFF	TGTGCCAGCGGATCGTTAGTCACTGAAGCTTTCTTT
TRBJ1-1	.	few	TRBV10-3	CAISPGGTEAFF	TGTGCCATCAGTCCGGGAGGCACTGAAGCTTTCTTT
TRBJ2-7	.	few	TRBV10-3	CATEQGYEQYF	TGTGCCACCGAACAGGGTTACGAGCAGTACTTC
TRBJ1-3	TRBD1	.	TRBV11-2	CASSSREGTGAGNTIYF	TGTGCCAGCAGCTCCCGGGAAGGGACAGGGGCTGGAAACACCATATATTTT
TRBJ1-2	.	few	TRBV7-2	CASSLTGGTLDGYTF	TGTGCCAGCAGCTTGACAGGCGGGACCCTGGATGGCTACACCTTC
TRBJ2-3	.	few	TRBV5-1	CASSLDLKAGDTQYF	TGCGCCAGCAGCTTGGACCTAAAAGCCGGAGATACGCAGTATTTT
TRBJ2-5	TRBD2	few	TRBV5-1	CASSLAPAGLQETQYF	TGCGCCAGCAGCTTGGCCCCAGCGGGGCTCCAGGAGACCCAGTACTTC
TRBJ2-7	TRBD1	.	TRBV9	CASSLRGTGDEEQYF	TGTGCCAGCAGCCTCCGTGGGACAGGAGACGAGGAGCAGTACTTC
TRBJ2-3	.	few	TRBV20-1	CSVGGSDTQYF	TGCAGTGTTGGGGGTTCAGATACGCAGTATTTT
TRBJ2-7	TRBD1	few	TRBV4-3	CASSHQLGQGYEQYF	TGCGCCAGCAGCCACCAGTTAGGACAGGGCTACGAGCAGTACTTC
TRBJ2-3	.	few	TRBV7-9	CASSLDPLPTDTQYF	TGTGCCAGCAGCTTAGACCCCCTCCCGACAGATACGCAGTATTTT
TRBJ1-5	.	.	TRBV4-1	CASSHPARAWGQPQHF	TGCGCCAGCAGCCACCCGGCGAGGGCTTGGGGTCAGCCCCAGCATTTT
TRBJ1-5	.	few	TRBV20-1	CSARGGGQPQHF	TGCAGTGCTCGGGGGGGAGGACAGCCCCAGCATTTT
TRBJ2-3	.	few	TRBV12-3/TRBV12-4	CASSLGRVITDTQYF	TGTGCCAGCAGTTTGGGTCGCGTGATCACAGATACGCAGTATTTT
TRBJ2-2	TRBD1	.	TRBV7-2	CASSSRSRTGTGELFF	TGTGCCAGCAGCTCGAGATCCAGGACAGGGACCGGGGAGCTGTTTTTT
TRBJ2-1	TRBD1	many	TRBV5-1	CASSPGGQGAYEQFF	TGCGCCAGCAGCCCCGGAGGACAGGGGGCCTATGAGCAGTTCTTC
TRBJ2-2	.	.	TRBV10-3	CAISAPNTGELFF	TGTGCCATCAGTGCCCCGAACACCGGGGAGCTGTTTTTT
TRBJ1-1	.	.	TRBV7-2	CASSQLPGTPNTEAFF	TGTGCCAGCAGCCAACTACCCGGGACACCGAACACTGAAGCTTTCTTT